This entry is about one T cell receptor beta chain. Methods used by the authors: Reference gene primer amplification gave estimated nucleated cell counts. TCRdb's copy holds only in-frame clones and misses some; the assay was immunoSEQ multiplex PCR. V and J calls plus clone size are reproduced from that table; the DNA served to infer D and trimming. In the table there are 130,000 to 150,000 clones, roughly 81% of which are singletons. This entry comes from a study of blood T cell repertoires in COVID-19. Study details: Both acute and convalescent COVID-19 samples were obtained from the United States, Italy and Spain. From T cells, B-cell-depleted T cells, or PBMCs came the material, which was cDNA or gDNA.

V lost 1 base, J lost 5 bases, and 8 bases lay in between. Germline CDR1 reads LGHDT; CDR2 reads YNNKEL (reference sequence). The CDR3 is made up of 13 amino acids. The sequence was obtained from a human donor with acute or convalescent COVID-19. The donor label of this sample is uncertain. The V call is TRBV3-1 (or the pseudogene TRBV3-2), the J call TRBJ1-1; D is perhaps TRBD1 (5 bases). Sample: peripheral blood. This CDR3 reads CASSQAGRTEAFF. DNA for the CDR3: TGTGCCAGCAGCCAAGCAGGGAGGACTGAAGCTTTCTTT.